Below, one T cell receptor beta chain is given with its context. Its antigen is as yet unknown. Through a sample-barcoded 5' primer and a J-beta primer mix, a second PCR was run for roughly 7 to 11 cycles. No fewer than 2.5 million CDR3-containing paired-end reads came from each sample. In TCRdb, the 5' RACE reads were re-called with MiXCR into one record per CDR3 protein. The sample records 1,800,000 or so distinct CDR3 sequences, 30% to 40% being singletons. The sample, approximately 11 milliliters of peripheral blood, was drawn from each donor. The data are from a study of blood T cells in healthy people across ages. Study findings and constraints: One million T cells yielded diversity estimates that were considered underestimates. For the donors, CMV status was unknown and possibly confounded expanded clonotype changes.

CDR3 length equals 12 residues. Germline V CDR1 and CDR2: DFQATT, SNEGSKA (reference sequence). This clonotype was obtained from a human donor in good health. V and J are TRBV20-1 and TRBJ1-5, with D unresolved. Sequenced sample: blood. Here the CDR3 reads CSAGHLNQPQHF. The CDR3 nucleotides are TGCAGCGCTGGGCACCTCAATCAGCCCCAGCATTTT.